This entry lists 4 T cell receptor beta chains sequenced from one sample in a study of blood T cell repertoires in COVID-19. The method was immunoSEQ multiplex PCR; TCRdb's version includes in-frame clones alone and lacks a portion of them. The sample holds roughly 250,000 clones, 84% seen once. Sequenced input: peripheral blood. All receptors derive from a person aged 65-85 years with COVID-19, enrolled during active disease.

The chain combines TRBV9 with TRBJ2-5; 8 bases are shared with TRBD2. The V gene's germline CDR1 is SGDLS and CDR2 YYNGEE. The CDR3 is made up of 15 amino acids. Trimming took 5 bases from V and 5 from J; bases not matched to a gene: 11. CDR3 DNA: TGTGCCAGCAGAGCCGGGACTAGTCTCGCGGAGACCCAGTACTTC. It is translated as CASRAGTSLAETQYF.

The CDR3 DNA reads TGTGCCAGCAGCCAAGAGGGGACAGAGAACACTGAAGCTTTCTTT. The encoded protein is CASSQEGTENTEAFF. The gene calls are TRBV4-2 and TRBJ1-1; 7 positions agree with TRBD1. Germline CDR1 is LGHNA and CDR2 is YNFKEQ. The CDR3 has 15 amino acids. The junction had 2 bases not matched to a gene; V was cut back by 0 bases and J by 1 base.

The rearrangement links TRBV6-2 or TRBV6-3 to TRBJ2-1, with 7 bases matching TRBD1. V lost 6 bases to trimming and J lost 9 bases; unmatched junction nucleotides: 14. CDR1 is MNHEY, CDR2 SVGEGT, per germline. The CDR3 is 15 amino acids. DNA of the CDR3: TGTGCCAGCAGCCGCCGGGACAGACGGGTTGGTGAGCAGTTCTTC. Protein sequence: CASSRRDRRVGEQFF.

Only one count was recorded for this clone. The V and J genes are TRBV27 and TRBJ2-1; 7 bases align to TRBD1. This CDR3 contains 12 residues. Per the germline V gene, CDR1 is MNHEY and CDR2 is SMNVEV (reference sequence). J lost 8 bases, V lost 8 bases, and 6 bases had no gene match. The CDR3 DNA is TGTGCCAGCGTTTCAGGGGGATATGAGCAGTTCTTC. This translates into CASVSGGYEQFF.